This TCR beta chain comes out of a study of cytomegalovirus exposure and HLA in healthy donors. The PCR had 60 Vbeta and 13 Jbeta primers. Profiling relied on immunoSEQ multiplex PCR, and the TCRdb table lists in-frame clones only, not all of them. The sample shows 90,000 to 120,000 clones, 74% of them seen only once. Germline V gives CDR1 SGHTA, CDR2 FQGNSA. The CDR3 sequence is 15 residues long. V trimming: 0 bases; J trimming: 8 bases; junction bases outside the gene matches: 8. V gene TRBV7-2 combines with J gene TRBJ1-2; 8 bases fit TRBD1. The sequence came from a middle-aged woman in good health and CMV-seropositive. The sequencing sample was made of PBMCs. The CDR3 region is CASSLAGTGLRGYTF. The CDR3 DNA follows: TGTGCCAGCAGCTTAGCTGGGACAGGATTGAGGGGCTACACCTTC.